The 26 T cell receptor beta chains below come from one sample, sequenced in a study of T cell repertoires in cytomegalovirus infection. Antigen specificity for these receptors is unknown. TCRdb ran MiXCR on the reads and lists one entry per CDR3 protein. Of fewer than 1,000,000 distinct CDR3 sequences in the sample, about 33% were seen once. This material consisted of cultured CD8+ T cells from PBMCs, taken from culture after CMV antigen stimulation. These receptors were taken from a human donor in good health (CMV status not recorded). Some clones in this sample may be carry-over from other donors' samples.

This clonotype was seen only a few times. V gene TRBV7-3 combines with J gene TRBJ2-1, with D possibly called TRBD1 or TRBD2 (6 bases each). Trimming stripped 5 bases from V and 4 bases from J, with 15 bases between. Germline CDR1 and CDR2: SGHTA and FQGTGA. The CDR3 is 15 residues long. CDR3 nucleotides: TGTGCCAGCAGCCCGAGGGGGGCTATTTACAATGAGCAGTTCTTC. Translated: CASSPRGAIYNEQFF.

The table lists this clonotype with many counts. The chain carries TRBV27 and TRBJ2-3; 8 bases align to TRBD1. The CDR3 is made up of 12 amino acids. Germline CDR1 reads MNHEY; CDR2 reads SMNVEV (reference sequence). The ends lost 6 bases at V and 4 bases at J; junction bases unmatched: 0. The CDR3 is CASRTGADTQYF. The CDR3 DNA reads TGTGCCAGCAGGACAGGGGCAGATACGCAGTATTTT.

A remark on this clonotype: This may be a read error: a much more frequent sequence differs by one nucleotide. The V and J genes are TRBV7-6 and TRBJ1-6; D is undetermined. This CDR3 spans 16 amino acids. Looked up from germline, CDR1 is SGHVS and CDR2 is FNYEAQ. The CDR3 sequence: CTSSPLGGSYNSPLHF. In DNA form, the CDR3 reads TGTACCAGCAGCCCCCTGGGAGGCTCCTATAATTCACCCCTCCACTTT.

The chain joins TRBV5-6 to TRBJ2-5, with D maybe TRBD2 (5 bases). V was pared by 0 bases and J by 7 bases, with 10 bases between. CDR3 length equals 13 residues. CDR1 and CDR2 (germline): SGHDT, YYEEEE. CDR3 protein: CASSLGELSTQYF. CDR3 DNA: TGTGCCAGCAGCTTGGGGGAGTTGTCGACCCAGTACTTC.

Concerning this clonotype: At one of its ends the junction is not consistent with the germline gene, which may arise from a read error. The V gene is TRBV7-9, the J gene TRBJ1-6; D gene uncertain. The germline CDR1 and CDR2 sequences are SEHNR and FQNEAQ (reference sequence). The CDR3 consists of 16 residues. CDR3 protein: CASGFPARRGNSPLHF. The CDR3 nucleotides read TGTGCCAGCGGCTTCCCTGCGAGACGAGGAAATTCACCCCTCCACTTT. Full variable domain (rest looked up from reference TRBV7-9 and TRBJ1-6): DTGVSQNPRHKITKRGQNVTFRCDPISEHNRLYWYRQTLGQGPEFLTYFQNEAQLEKSRLLSDRFSAERPKGSFSTLEIQRTEQGDSAMYLCASGFPARRGNSPLHFGNGTRLTVT.

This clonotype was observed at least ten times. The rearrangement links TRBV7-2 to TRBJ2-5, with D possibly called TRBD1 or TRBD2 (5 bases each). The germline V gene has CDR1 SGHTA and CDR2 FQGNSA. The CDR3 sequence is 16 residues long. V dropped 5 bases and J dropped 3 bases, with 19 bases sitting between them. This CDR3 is CASSPNPFGGEETQYF. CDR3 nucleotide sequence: TGTGCCAGCAGCCCAAACCCCTTTGGGGGTGAAGAGACCCAGTACTTC.

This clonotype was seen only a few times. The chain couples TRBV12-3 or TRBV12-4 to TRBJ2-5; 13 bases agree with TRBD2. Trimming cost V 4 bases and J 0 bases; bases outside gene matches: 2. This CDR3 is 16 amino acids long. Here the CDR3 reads CASSSGLAGNQETQYF. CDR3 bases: TGTGCCAGCAGTTCGGGACTAGCGGGGAACCAAGAGACCCAGTACTTC.

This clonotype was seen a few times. The DNA for the CDR3 is TGTGCCAGCAGTTACGTTATGGGCGACGAGCAGTACGTC. This encodes CASSYVMGDEQYV. V gene TRBV6-6 combines with J gene TRBJ2-7; D ambiguous. V dropped 2 bases and J dropped 5 bases, with 10 bases sitting between them. The CDR3 loop spans 13 amino acids. Germline V CDR1 and CDR2: MNHNY, SVGAGI (reference sequence).

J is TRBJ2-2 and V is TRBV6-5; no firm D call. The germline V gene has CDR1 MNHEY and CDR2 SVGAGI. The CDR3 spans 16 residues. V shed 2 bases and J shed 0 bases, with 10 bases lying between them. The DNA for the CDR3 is TGTGCCAGCAGTTACCAAGATTCCGCGAACACCGGGGAGCTGTTTTTT. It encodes CASSYQDSANTGELFF.

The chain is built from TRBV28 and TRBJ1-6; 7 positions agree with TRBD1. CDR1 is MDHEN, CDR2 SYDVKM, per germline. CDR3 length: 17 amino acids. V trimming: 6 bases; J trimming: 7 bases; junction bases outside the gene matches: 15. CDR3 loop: CASRLVLRDSRNSPLHF. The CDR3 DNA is TGTGCCAGCAGACTCGTTTTAAGGGACAGTAGAAATTCACCCCTCCACTTT.

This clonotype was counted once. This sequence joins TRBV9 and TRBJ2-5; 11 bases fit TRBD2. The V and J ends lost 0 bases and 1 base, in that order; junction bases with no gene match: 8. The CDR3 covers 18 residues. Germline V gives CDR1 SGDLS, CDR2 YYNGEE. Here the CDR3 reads CASSVGYTSGGFQETQYF. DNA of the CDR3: TGTGCCAGCAGCGTAGGGTATACTAGCGGGGGATTCCAAGAGACCCAGTACTTC.

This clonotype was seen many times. CDR3 coding DNA: TGTGCCAGCAGCCCCGCCCGGGGGCCCGGGGAGCTGTTTTTT. This encodes CASSPARGPGELFF. V and J are TRBV7-9 and TRBJ2-2; the D gene could be TRBD1 or TRBD2 (6 bases each). Looked up from germline, CDR1 is SEHNR and CDR2 is FQNEAQ (reference sequence). V lost 5 bases and J lost 6, with 13 bases in between. This CDR3 contains 14 residues.

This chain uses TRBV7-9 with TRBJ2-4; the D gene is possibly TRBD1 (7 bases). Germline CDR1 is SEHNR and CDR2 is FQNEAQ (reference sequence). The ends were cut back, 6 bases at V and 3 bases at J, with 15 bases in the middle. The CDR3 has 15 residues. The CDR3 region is CASSQPGGHKNIQYF. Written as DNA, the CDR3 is TGTGCCAGCAGTCAGCCAGGGGGGCACAAAAACATTCAGTACTTC.

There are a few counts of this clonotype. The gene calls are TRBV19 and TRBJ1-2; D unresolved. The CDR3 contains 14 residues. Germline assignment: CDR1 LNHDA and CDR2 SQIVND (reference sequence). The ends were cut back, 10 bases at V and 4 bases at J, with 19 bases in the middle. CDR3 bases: TGTGCCACCCGCCCCTCGACGGAGGTCTATGGCTACACCTTC. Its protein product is CATRPSTEVYGYTF.

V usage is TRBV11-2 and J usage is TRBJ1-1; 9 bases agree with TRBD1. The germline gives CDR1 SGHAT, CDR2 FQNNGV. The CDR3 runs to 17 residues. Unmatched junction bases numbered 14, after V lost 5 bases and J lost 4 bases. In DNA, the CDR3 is TGTGCCAGCAGCCCTTGGGACCGGGACAGGGTCCTCACTGAAGCTTTCTTT. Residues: CASSPWDRDRVLTEAFF.

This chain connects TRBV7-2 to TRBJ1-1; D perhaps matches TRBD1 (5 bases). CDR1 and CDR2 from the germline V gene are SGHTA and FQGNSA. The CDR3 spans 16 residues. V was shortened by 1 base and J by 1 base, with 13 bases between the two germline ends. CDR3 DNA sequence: TGTGCCAGCAGCTTAGGGCTATTTCAGGGGAACACTGAAGCTTTCTTT. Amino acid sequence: CASSLGLFQGNTEAFF.

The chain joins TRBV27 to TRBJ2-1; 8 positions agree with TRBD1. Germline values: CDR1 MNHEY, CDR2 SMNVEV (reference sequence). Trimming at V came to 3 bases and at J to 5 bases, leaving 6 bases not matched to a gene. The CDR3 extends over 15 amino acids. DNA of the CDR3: TGTGCCAGCAGTTTCGCGCAGGGGGCGCACAATGAGCAGTTCTTC. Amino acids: CASSFAQGAHNEQFF.

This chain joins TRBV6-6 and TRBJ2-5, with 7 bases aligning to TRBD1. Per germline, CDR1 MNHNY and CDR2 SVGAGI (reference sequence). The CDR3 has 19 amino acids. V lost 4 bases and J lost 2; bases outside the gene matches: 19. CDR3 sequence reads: CASSWSDRAQRNTQETQYF. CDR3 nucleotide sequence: TGTGCCAGCAGTTGGTCCGACAGGGCCCAAAGAAATACACAAGAGACCCAGTACTTC.

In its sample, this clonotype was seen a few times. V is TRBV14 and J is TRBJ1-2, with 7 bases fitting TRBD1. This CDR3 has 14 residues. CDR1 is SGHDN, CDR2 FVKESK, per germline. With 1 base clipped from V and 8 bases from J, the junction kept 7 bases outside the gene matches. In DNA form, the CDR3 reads TGTGCCAGCAGCCAAGGGACAGGCGCGAGGGGCTACACCTTC. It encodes CASSQGTGARGYTF.

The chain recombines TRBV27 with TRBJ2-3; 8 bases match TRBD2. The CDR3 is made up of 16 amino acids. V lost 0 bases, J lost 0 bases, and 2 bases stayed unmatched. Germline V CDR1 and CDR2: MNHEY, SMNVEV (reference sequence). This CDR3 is CASSLSPSGSTDTQYF. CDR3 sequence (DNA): TGTGCCAGCAGTTTATCGCCTAGCGGGAGCACAGATACGCAGTATTTT.

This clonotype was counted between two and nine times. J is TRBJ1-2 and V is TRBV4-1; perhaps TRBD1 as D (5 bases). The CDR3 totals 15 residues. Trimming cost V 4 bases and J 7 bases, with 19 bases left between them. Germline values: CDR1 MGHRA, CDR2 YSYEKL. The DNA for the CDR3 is TGCGCCAGCAGCCCATCCTCGGGGCAGGCGTTTGGCTACACCTTC. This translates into CASSPSSGQAFGYTF.

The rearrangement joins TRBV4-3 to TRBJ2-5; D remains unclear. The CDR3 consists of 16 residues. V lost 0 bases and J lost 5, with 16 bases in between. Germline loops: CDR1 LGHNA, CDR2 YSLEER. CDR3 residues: CASSQDRVDFRETQYF. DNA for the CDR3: TGCGCCAGCAGCCAAGATAGGGTGGATTTCCGTGAGACCCAGTACTTC.

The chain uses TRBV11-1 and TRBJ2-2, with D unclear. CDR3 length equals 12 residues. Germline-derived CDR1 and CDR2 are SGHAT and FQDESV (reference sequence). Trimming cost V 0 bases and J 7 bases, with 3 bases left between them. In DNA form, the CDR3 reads TGTGCCAGCAGCTTAGCGATCGGGGAGCTGTTTTTT. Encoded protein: CASSLAIGELFF.

The CDR3 bases are TGTGCCAGCACCCTTGGGACAGGCTTCTCCTACGAGCAGTACGTC. This codes for CASTLGTGFSYEQYV. The chain carries TRBV2 and TRBJ2-7; 8 bases fit TRBD1. Germline V gives CDR1 SNHLY, CDR2 FYNNEI. J lost 0 bases, V lost 7 bases, and 8 bases had no gene match. This CDR3 region has 15 residues.

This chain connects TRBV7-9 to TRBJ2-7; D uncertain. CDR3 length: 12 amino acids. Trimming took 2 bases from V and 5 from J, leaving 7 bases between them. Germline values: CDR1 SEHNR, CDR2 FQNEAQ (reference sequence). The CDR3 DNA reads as TGTGCCAGCAGCTTAATGGGGAACGAGCAGTACTTC. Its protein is CASSLMGNEQYF.

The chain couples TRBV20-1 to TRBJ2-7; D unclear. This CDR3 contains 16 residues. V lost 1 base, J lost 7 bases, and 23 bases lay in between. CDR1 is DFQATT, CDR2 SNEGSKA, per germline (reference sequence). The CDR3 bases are TGCAGTGCTAGAGCCTCTAAAGGACGGCGAGTAGGGGAGCAGTACTTC. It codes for CSARASKGRRVGEQYF.